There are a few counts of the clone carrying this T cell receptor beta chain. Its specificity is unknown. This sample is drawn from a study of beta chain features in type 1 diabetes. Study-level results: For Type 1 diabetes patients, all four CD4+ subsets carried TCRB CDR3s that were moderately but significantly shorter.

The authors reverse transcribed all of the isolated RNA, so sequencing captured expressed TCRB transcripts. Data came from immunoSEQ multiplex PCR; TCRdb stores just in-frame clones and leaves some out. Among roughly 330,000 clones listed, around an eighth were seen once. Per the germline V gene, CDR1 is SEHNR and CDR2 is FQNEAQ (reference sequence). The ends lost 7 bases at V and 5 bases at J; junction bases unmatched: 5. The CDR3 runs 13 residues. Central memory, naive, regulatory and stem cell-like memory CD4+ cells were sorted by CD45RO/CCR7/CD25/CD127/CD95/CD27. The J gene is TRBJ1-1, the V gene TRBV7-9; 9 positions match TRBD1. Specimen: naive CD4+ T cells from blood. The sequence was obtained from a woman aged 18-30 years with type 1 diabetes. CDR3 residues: CASKTGGGTEAFF. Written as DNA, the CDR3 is TGTGCCAGCAAGACAGGGGGTGGTACTGAAGCTTTCTTT.